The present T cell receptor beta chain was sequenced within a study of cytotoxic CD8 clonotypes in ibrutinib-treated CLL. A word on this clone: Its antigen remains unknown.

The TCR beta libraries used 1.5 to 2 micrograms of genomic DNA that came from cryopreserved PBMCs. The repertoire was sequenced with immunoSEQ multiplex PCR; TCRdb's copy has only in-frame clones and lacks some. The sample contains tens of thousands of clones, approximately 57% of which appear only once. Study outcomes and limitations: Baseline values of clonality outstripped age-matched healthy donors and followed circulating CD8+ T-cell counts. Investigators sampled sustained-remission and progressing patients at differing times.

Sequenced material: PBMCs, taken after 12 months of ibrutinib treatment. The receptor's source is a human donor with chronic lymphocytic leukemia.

DNA for the CDR3: TGTGCCAGCAGCCCGGGGACTAGCGGTCTAATCCAAGAGACCCAGTACTTC. Amino acids: CASSPGTSGLIQETQYF. This chain joins TRBV5-4 and TRBJ2-5; TRBD2 matches at 11 bases. Germline V gene sequence: CDR1 SGHNT, CDR2 YYREEE (reference sequence). V lost 4 bases, J lost 1 base, and 9 bases stayed unmatched. The CDR3 sequence is 17 residues long.